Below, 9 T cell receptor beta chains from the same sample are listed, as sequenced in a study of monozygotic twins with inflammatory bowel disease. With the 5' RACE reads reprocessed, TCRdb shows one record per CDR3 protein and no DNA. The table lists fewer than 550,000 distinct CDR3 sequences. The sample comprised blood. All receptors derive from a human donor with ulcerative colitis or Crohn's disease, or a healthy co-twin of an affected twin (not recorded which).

The CDR3: CASSLAVATNYGYTF. This chain joins TRBV7-9 and TRBJ1-2. This CDR3 is 15 amino acids long. The V gene's germline CDR1 is SEHNR and CDR2 FQNEAQ (reference sequence).

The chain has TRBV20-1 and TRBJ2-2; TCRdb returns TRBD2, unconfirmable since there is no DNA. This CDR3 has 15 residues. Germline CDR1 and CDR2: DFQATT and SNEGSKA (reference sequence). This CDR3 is CSARDPGGNTGELFF.

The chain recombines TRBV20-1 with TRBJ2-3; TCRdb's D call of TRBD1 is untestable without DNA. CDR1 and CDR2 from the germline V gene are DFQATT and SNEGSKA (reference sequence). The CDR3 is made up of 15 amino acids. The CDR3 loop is CSAPRGESNTDTQYF.

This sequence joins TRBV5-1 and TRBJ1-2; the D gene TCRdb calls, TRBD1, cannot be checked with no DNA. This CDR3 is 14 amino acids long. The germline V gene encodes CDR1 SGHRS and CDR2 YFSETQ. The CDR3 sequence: CASSLDPGNYGYTF.

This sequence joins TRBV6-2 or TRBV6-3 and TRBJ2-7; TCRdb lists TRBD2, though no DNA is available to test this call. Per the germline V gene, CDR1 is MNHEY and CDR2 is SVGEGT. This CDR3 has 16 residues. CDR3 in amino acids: CASSYAGRVPAYEQYF.

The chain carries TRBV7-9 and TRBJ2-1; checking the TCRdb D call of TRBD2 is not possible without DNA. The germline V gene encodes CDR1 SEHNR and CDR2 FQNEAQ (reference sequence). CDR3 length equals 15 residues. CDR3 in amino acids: CASSPPSGRYNEQFF.

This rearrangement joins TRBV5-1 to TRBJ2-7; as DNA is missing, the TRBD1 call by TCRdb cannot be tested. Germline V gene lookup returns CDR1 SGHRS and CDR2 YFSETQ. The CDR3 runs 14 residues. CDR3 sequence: CASSAGQGYYEQYF. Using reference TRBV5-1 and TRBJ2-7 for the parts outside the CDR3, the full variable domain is KAGVTQTPRYLIKTRGQQVTLSCSPISGHRSVSWYQQTPGQGLQFLFEYFSETQRNKGNFPGRFSGRQFSNSRSEMNVSTLELGDSALYLCASSAGQGYYEQYFGPGTRLTVT.

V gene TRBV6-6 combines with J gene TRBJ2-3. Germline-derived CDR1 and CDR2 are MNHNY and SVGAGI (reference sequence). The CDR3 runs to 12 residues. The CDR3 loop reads CASSRSRDTQYF.

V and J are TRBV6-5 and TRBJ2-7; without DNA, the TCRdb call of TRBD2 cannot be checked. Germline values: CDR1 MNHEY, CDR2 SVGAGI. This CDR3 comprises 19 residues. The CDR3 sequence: CASSYSPQSAGELRYEQYF.